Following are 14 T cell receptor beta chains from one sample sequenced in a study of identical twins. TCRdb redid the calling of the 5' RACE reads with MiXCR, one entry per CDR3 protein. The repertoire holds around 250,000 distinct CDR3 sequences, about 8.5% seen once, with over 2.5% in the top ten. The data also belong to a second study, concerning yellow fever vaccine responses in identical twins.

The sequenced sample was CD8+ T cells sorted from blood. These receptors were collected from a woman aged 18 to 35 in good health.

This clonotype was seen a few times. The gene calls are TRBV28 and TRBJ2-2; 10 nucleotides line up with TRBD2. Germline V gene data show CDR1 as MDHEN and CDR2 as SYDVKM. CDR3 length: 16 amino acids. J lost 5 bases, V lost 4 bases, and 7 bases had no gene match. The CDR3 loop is CASSSAGLALTGELFF. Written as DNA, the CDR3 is TGTGCCAGCAGTTCAGCGGGACTAGCGTTAACCGGGGAGCTGTTTTTT.

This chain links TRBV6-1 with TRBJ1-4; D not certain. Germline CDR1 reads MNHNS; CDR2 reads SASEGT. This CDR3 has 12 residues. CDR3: CAIGPSNEKLFF. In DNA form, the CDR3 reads TGTGCTATCGGGCCCTCTAATGAAAAACTGTTTTTT.

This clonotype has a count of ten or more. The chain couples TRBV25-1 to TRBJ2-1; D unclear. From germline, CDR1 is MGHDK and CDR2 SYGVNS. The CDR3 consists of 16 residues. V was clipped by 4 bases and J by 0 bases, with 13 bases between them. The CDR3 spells CASSAPTLSSYNEQFF. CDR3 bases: TGTGCCAGCAGTGCCCCCACCCTTAGCTCCTACAATGAGCAGTTCTTC.

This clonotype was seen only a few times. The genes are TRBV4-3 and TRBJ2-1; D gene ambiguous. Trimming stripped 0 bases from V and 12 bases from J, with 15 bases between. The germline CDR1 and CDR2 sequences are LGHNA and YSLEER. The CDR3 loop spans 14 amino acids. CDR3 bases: TGCGCCAGCAGCCAAGATCGTACTATCTGGGCGCAGTTCTTC. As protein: CASSQDRTIWAQFF.

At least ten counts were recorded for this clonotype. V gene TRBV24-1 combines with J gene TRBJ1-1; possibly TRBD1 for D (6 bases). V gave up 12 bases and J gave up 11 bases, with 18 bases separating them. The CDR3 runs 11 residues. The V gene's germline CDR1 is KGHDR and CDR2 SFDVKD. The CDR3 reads CAHSRGPEAFF. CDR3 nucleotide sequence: TGTGCCCACTCTCGGGGGCCAGAGGCTTTCTTT.

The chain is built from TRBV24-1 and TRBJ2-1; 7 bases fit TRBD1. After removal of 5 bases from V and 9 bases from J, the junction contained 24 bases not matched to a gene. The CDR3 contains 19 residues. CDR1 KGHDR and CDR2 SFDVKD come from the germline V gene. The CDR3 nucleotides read TGTGCCACCAGTGCCTTAAGCCCGGATCAGGGGGTGCATTCCGGTGAGCAGTTCTTC. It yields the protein CATSALSPDQGVHSGEQFF.

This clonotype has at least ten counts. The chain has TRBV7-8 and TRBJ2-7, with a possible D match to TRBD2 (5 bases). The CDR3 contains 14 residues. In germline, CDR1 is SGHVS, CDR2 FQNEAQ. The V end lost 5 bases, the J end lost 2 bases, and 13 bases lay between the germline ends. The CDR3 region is CASSPRTDTYEQYF. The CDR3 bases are TGTGCCAGCAGCCCCCGGACTGACACCTACGAGCAGTACTTC.

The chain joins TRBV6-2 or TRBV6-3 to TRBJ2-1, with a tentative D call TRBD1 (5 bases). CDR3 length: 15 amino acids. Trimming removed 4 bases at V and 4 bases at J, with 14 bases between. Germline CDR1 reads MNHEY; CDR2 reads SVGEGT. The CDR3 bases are TGTGCCAGCAGTTTGGGGCCGGGTGGATACAATGAGCAGTTCTTC. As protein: CASSLGPGGYNEQFF.

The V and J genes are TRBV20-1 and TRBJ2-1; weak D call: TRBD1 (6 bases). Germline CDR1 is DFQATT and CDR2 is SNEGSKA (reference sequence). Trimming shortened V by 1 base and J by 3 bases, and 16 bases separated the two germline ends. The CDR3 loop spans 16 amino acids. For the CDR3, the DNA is TGCAGTGCTAGAGTAGATACGAGGACAGACTACAATGAGCAGTTCTTC. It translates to CSARVDTRTDYNEQFF.

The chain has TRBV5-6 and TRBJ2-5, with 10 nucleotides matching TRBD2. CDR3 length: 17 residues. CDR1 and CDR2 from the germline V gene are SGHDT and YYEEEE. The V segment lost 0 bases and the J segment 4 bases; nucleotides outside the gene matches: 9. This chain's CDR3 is CASSLGRASGSRETQYF. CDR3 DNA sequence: TGTGCCAGCAGCTTGGGCAGGGCTAGCGGGAGCAGAGAGACCCAGTACTTC.

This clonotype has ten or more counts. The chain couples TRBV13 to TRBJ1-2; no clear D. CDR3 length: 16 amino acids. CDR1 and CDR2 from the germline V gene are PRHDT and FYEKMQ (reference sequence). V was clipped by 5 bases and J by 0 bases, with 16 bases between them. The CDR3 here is CASSPATGLANYGYTF. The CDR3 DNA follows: TGTGCCAGCAGCCCAGCGACTGGACTGGCTAACTATGGCTACACCTTC.

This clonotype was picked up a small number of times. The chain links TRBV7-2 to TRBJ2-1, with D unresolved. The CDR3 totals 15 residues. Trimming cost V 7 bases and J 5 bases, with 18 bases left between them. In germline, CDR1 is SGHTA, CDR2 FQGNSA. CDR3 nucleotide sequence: TGTGCCAGCACCTCAAGTACCCCGCCCGACAATGAGCAGTTCTTC. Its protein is CASTSSTPPDNEQFF.

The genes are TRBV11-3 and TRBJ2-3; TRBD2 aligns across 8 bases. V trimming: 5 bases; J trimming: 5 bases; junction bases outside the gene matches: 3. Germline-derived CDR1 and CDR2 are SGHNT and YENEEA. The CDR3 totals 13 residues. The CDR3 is CASSDTSGDTQYF. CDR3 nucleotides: TGTGCCAGCAGCGACACTAGCGGAGATACGCAGTATTTT.

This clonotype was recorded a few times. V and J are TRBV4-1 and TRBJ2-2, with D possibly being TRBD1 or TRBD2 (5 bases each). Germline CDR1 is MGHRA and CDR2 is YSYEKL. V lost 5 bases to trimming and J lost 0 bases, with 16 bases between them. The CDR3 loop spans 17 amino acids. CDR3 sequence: CASSGGPEDANTGELFF. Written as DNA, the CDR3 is TGCGCCAGCAGCGGGGGACCCGAAGACGCGAACACCGGGGAGCTGTTTTTT.